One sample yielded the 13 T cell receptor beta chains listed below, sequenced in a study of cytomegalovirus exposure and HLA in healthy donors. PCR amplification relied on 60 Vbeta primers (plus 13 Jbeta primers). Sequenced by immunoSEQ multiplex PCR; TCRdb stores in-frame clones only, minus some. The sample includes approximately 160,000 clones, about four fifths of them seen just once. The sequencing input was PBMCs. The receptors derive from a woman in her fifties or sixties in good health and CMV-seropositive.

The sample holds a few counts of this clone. This CDR3 reads CASRQADEQFF. DNA for the CDR3: TGTGCCAGCAGGCAAGCCGATGAGCAGTTCTTC. This chain connects TRBV7-9 to TRBJ2-1; D is unclear. The CDR3 spans 11 residues. Germline-derived CDR1 and CDR2 are SEHNR and FQNEAQ (reference sequence). V was cut by 6 bases and J by 8 bases, with 8 bases left in between. Complete variable domain (other parts from reference TRBV7-9 and TRBJ2-1): DTGVSQNPRHKITKRGQNVTFRCDPISEHNRLYWYRQTLGQGPEFLTYFQNEAQLEKSRLLSDRFSAERPKGSFSTLEIQRTEQGDSAMYLCASRQADEQFFGPGTRLTVL.

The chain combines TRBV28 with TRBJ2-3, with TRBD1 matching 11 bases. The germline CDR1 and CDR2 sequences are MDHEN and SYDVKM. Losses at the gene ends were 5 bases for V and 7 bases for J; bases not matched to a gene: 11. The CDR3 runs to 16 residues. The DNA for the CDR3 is TGTGCCAGCAGTCCCCTCCGGACAGGGGGCGCGAATACGCAGTATTTT. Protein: CASSPLRTGGANTQYF.

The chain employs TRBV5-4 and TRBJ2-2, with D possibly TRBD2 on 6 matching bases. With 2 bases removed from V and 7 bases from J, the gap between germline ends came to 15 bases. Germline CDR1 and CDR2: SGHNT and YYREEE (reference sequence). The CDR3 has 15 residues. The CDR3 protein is CASSLEGGDSGELFF. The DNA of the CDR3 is TGTGCCAGCAGCTTAGAGGGAGGCGATAGCGGGGAGCTGTTTTTT.

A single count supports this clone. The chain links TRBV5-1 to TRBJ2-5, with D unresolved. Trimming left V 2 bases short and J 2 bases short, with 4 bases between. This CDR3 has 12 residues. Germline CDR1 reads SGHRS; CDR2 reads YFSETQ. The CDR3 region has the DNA TGCGCCAGCAGCTTTTCTCAAGAGACCCAGTACTTC. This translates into CASSFSQETQYF.

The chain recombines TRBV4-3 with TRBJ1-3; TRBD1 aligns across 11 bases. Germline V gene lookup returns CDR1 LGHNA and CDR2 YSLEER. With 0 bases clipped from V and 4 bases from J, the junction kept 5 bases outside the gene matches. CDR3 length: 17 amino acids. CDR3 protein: CASSQDRGQGAGNTIYF. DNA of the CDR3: TGCGCCAGCAGCCAAGATAGAGGACAGGGGGCCGGAAACACCATATATTTT.

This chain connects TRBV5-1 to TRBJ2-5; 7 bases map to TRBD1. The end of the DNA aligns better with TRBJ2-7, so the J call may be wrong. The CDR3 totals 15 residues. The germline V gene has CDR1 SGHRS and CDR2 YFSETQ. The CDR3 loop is CASSKEAGTVYEQYF. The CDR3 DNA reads TGCGCCAGCAGCAAGGAAGCCGGGACAGTCTACGAGCAGTACTTC.

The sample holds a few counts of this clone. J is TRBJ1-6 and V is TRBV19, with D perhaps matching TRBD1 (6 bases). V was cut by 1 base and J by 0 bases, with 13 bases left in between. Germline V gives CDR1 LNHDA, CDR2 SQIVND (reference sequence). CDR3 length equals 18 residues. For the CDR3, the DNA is TGTGCCAGTAGTATAGCAGGGGCGAGAAGCTCCTATAATTCACCCCTCCACTTT. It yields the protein CASSIAGARSSYNSPLHF.

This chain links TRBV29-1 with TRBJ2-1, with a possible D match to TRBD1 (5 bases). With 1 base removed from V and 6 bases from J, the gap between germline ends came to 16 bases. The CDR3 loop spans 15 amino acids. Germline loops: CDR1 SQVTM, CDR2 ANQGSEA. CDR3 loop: CSVEGFQGTLNEQFF. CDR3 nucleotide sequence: TGCAGCGTTGAAGGGTTCCAGGGTACCCTCAATGAGCAGTTCTTC.

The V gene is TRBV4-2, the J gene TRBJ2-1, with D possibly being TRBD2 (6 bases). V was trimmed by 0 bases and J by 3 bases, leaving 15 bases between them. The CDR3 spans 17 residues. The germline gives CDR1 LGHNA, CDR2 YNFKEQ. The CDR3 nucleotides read TGTGCCAGCAGCCAAGAGCCCTCTGGTAGCGGCTACAATGAGCAGTTCTTC. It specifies CASSQEPSGSGYNEQFF.

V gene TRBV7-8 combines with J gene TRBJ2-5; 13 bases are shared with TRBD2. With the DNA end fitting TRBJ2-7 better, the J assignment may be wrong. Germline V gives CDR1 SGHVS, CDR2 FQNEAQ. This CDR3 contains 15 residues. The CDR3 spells CASSLGTSGRYEQYF. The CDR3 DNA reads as TGTGCCAGCAGCTTAGGGACTAGCGGGAGATACGAGCAGTACTTC.

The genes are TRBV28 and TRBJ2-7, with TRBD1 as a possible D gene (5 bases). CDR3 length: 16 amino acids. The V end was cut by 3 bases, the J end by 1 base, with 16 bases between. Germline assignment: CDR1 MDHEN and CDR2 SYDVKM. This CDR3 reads CASSLTESWGSYEQYF. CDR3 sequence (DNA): TGTGCCAGCAGTTTGACAGAATCTTGGGGTTCCTACGAGCAGTACTTC.

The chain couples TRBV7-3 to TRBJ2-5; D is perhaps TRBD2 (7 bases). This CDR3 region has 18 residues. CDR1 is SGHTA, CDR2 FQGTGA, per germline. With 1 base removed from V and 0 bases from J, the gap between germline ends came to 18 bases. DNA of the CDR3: TGTGCCAGCAGCTTAAGGGCTAGCGGAGGGGGGTACCAAGAGACCCAGTACTTC. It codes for CASSLRASGGGYQETQYF. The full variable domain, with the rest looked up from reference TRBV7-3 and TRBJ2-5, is GAGVSQTPSNKVTEKGKYVELRCDPISGHTALYWYRQSLGQGPEFLIYFQGTGAADDSGLPNDRFFAVRPEGSVSTLKIQRTERGDSAVYLCASSLRASGGGYQETQYFGPGTRLLVL.

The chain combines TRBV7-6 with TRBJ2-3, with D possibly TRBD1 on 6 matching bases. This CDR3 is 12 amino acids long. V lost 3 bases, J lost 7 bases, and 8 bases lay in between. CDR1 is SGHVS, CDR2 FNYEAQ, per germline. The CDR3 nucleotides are TGTGCCAGCAGCTTCAGGGGTAATACGCAGTATTTT. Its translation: CASSFRGNTQYF.